The present T cell receptor (beta chain) was sequenced within a study of T-cell reconstitution after alpha-beta-depleted transplantation in children. This clonotype was counted ten times or more. TCRbeta library preparation incorporated unique molecular identifiers. TCRdb processed the PCR reads anew with MiXCR; each CDR3 protein has one entry. The table records some 300,000 distinct CDR3 sequences, 10% of them present only once. This clonotype was obtained from a boy younger than two with acute myeloid leukemia, due to receive a stem cell transplant. The sample in question was PBMCs, obtained before TCRalphabeta/CD19-depleted stem cell transplant.

The CDR3 DNA follows: TGTGCCAGCAGCTCGTTCTTAGGGACCTACGAGCAGTACTTC. It codes for CASSSFLGTYEQYF. J is TRBJ2-7 and V is TRBV7-8; D uncertain. The germline V gene encodes CDR1 SGHVS and CDR2 FQNEAQ. Between the trimmed V and J ends, which lost 4 bases and 2 bases, there was a span of 12 bases. The CDR3 totals 14 residues.